The rows below give T cell receptor beta chains drawn from one sample of a study of blood T cell repertoires in COVID-19. Sequencing used immunoSEQ multiplex PCR; TCRdb keeps in-frame clones, though not all of them. The data contain some 130,000 clones, roughly 83% of them seen just once; the ten biggest clones take up under 1.5%. The sequencing sample was made of peripheral blood. These receptors all come from a man aged 55 to 70 with acute or convalescent COVID-19. The CDR3 runs from the conserved cysteine through the conserved F or W. D genes are given only for firm matches. The size field is filled for only some rows; it gives once, few, many or a size class.

j_gene: TRBJ1-2
d_gene: TRBD1
abundance: -
v_gene: TRBV5-1
len: 14
CDR3nt: TGCGCCAGCAGCTCGGGACAGGGGATAGTAGGCTACACCTTC
CDR3aa: CASSSGQGIVGYTF

j_gene: TRBJ2-6
d_gene: -
abundance: -
v_gene: TRBV4-1
len: 19
CDR3nt: TGCGCCAGCAGCCAAGATGTCCCTAGCGTAGCATCTGGGGCCAACGTCCTGACTTTC
CDR3aa: CASSQDVPSVASGANVLTF

j_gene: TRBJ1-2
d_gene: -
abundance: -
v_gene: TRBV7-9
len: 13
CDR3nt: TGTGCCAGCAGCTTAAGTACAGACTATGGCTACACCTTC
CDR3aa: CASSLSTDYGYTF

j_gene: TRBJ2-7
d_gene: TRBD1
abundance: -
v_gene: TRBV5-1
len: 15
CDR3nt: TGCGCCAGCAGCCGCCTGGGACAGGGATCCTACGAGCAGTACTTC
CDR3aa: CASSRLGQGSYEQYF

j_gene: TRBJ2-2
d_gene: TRBD1
abundance: -
v_gene: TRBV5-6
len: 14
CDR3nt: TGTGCCAGCAGCTTCTGGGACAGACCAGGGGAGCTGTTTTTT
CDR3aa: CASSFWDRPGELFF

j_gene: TRBJ2-1
d_gene: -
abundance: -
v_gene: TRBV4-1
len: 17
CDR3nt: TGCGCCAGCAGCCAGGACTCGGTGGCAGTCTCCTACAATGAGCAGTTCTTC
CDR3aa: CASSQDSVAVSYNEQFF

j_gene: TRBJ1-2
d_gene: -
abundance: once
v_gene: TRBV7-3
len: 13
CDR3nt: TGTGCCAGCAGCCTTCCGGGAGGTTATGGCTACACCTTC
CDR3aa: CASSLPGGYGYTF

j_gene: TRBJ2-3
d_gene: TRBD2
abundance: once
v_gene: TRBV15
len: 14
CDR3nt: TGTGCCACCAGGGCTAGCGGTAGCACAGATACGCAGTATTTT
CDR3aa: CATRASGSTDTQYF

j_gene: TRBJ2-3
d_gene: TRBD2
abundance: -
v_gene: TRBV18
len: 15
CDR3nt: TGTGCCAGCTCACCGGTAGCGGGAGGAGTAGATACGCAGTATTTT
CDR3aa: CASSPVAGGVDTQYF

j_gene: TRBJ1-1
d_gene: -
abundance: -
v_gene: TRBV12-3/TRBV12-4
len: 13
CDR3nt: TGTGCCAGCAGTTTTTCGGTGAACACTGAAGCTTTCTTT
CDR3aa: CASSFSVNTEAFF

j_gene: TRBJ2-1
d_gene: TRBD2
abundance: once
v_gene: TRBV6-5
len: 16
CDR3nt: TGTGCCAGCAGTTCCCACCTAGCGGGAGGATTCAATGAGCAGTTCTTC
CDR3aa: CASSSHLAGGFNEQFF

j_gene: TRBJ1-2
d_gene: TRBD1
abundance: -
v_gene: TRBV7-9
len: 14
CDR3nt: TGTGCCAGCAGCCAGGCCGGGACAGGGGATGGCTACACCTTC
CDR3aa: CASSQAGTGDGYTF

j_gene: TRBJ1-2
d_gene: -
abundance: -
v_gene: TRBV10-3
len: 13
CDR3nt: TGTGCCATCAGTGAGTCGACAGCCTATGGCTACACCTTC
CDR3aa: CAISESTAYGYTF

j_gene: TRBJ2-7
d_gene: TRBD1
abundance: -
v_gene: TRBV5-6
len: 15
CDR3nt: TGTGCCAGCAGCTTAGGGACAGCACCCTCCTACGAGCAGTACTTC
CDR3aa: CASSLGTAPSYEQYF

j_gene: TRBJ1-4
d_gene: -
abundance: -
v_gene: TRBV9
len: 13
CDR3nt: TGTGCCAGCAGCGAGACGGGAGTCGGAAAACTGTTTTTT
CDR3aa: CASSETGVGKLFF

j_gene: TRBJ1-1
d_gene: -
abundance: -
v_gene: TRBV10-1
len: 14
CDR3nt: TGCGCCAGCAGTGAGTCGAGGGAGGACACTGAAGCTTTCTTT
CDR3aa: CASSESREDTEAFF

j_gene: TRBJ1-6
d_gene: -
abundance: -
v_gene: TRBV30
len: 15
CDR3nt: TGTGCCTGGAGTGTTTTGGACACGCTAAATTCACCCCTCCACTTT
CDR3aa: CAWSVLDTLNSPLHF

j_gene: TRBJ1-2
d_gene: -
abundance: -
v_gene: TRBV29-1
len: 13
CDR3nt: TGCAGCTCTGAGGTGGGGGCCGGATCTGGCTACACCTTC
CDR3aa: CSSEVGAGSGYTF

j_gene: TRBJ2-1
d_gene: TRBD2
abundance: -
v_gene: TRBV7-2
len: 15
CDR3nt: TGTGCCAGCAGCGAGAGTGCGGGGGGCTACAATGAGCAGTTCTTC
CDR3aa: CASSESAGGYNEQFF

j_gene: TRBJ2-5
d_gene: -
abundance: -
v_gene: TRBV6-5
len: 14
CDR3nt: TGTGCCAGCAGGTCGGCAGTGGATCGGGGGACCCAGTACTTC
CDR3aa: CASRSAVDRGTQYF

j_gene: TRBJ2-5
d_gene: TRBD2
abundance: once
v_gene: TRBV6-2/TRBV6-3
len: 12
CDR3nt: TGTGCCAGCAGTCCGGGAGGGGAGACCCAGTACTTC
CDR3aa: CASSPGGETQYF

j_gene: TRBJ1-4
d_gene: -
abundance: -
v_gene: TRBV5-1
len: 14
CDR3nt: TGCGCCAGCAGTCCCGCCGATTCGCGTGAAAAACTGTTTTTT
CDR3aa: CASSPADSREKLFF

j_gene: TRBJ2-3
d_gene: TRBD2
abundance: -
v_gene: TRBV18
len: 19
CDR3nt: TGTGCCAGCTCACCACTGTTCTCCGCCGGACTAGCGGAGCCAGATACGCAGTATTTT
CDR3aa: CASSPLFSAGLAEPDTQYF

j_gene: TRBJ2-1
d_gene: TRBD1
abundance: -
v_gene: TRBV7-8
len: 19
CDR3nt: TGTGCCAGCAGCTTAGCTTTCAGGGCCGGGACAGGGGTCTACAATGAGCAGTTCTTC
CDR3aa: CASSLAFRAGTGVYNEQFF

j_gene: TRBJ1-5
d_gene: -
abundance: -
v_gene: TRBV21-1
len: 15
CDR3nt: TGTGCCAGCTCCCGCAGGTGGACAGGGGTCATACCCCAGCATTTT
CDR3aa: CASSRRWTGVIPQHF

j_gene: TRBJ2-7
d_gene: -
abundance: -
v_gene: TRBV10-2
len: 14
CDR3nt: TGCGCCAGCAGCACGACAGTTGGCTCCTACGAGCAGTACTTC
CDR3aa: CASSTTVGSYEQYF

j_gene: TRBJ2-1
d_gene: -
abundance: -
v_gene: TRBV2
len: 15
CDR3nt: TGTGCCAGCAGGCTCGCGGAGGACTCCTACAATGAGCAGTTCTTC
CDR3aa: CASRLAEDSYNEQFF

j_gene: TRBJ2-1
d_gene: TRBD2
abundance: -
v_gene: TRBV19
len: 13
CDR3nt: TGTGCCAGTAGTATATCGGGAGGTAATGAGCAGTTCTTC
CDR3aa: CASSISGGNEQFF

j_gene: TRBJ1-2
d_gene: -
abundance: -
v_gene: TRBV30
len: 13
CDR3nt: TGTGCCTGGAGCCTACAGGCTAACTATGGCTACACCTTC
CDR3aa: CAWSLQANYGYTF

j_gene: TRBJ1-6
d_gene: -
abundance: -
v_gene: TRBV6-5
len: 14
CDR3nt: TGTGCCAGCCGATCCCTGGGGGGATTTTCACCCCTCCACTTT
CDR3aa: CASRSLGGFSPLHF

j_gene: TRBJ2-7
d_gene: -
abundance: -
v_gene: TRBV21-1
len: 13
CDR3nt: TGTGCCAGCAGCAATGTCAGCTCCTACGAGCAGTACTTC
CDR3aa: CASSNVSSYEQYF

j_gene: TRBJ1-5
d_gene: -
abundance: -
v_gene: TRBV3-1/TRBV3-2
len: 16
CDR3nt: TGTGCCAGCAGCCAAGACACAGGGTCTCGCAATCAGCCCCAGCATTTT
CDR3aa: CASSQDTGSRNQPQHF

j_gene: TRBJ1-2
d_gene: -
abundance: -
v_gene: TRBV11-2
len: 14
CDR3nt: TGTGCCAGCAGCCCAAACCCATCAGGGTTTGGCTACACCTTC
CDR3aa: CASSPNPSGFGYTF

j_gene: TRBJ1-3
d_gene: TRBD1
abundance: -
v_gene: TRBV3-1/TRBV3-2
len: 14
CDR3nt: TGTGCCAGCAGCCCCGGGACAGTTGGAAACACCATATATTTT
CDR3aa: CASSPGTVGNTIYF

j_gene: TRBJ2-1
d_gene: TRBD1
abundance: few
v_gene: TRBV11-3
len: 15
CDR3nt: TGTGCCAGCAGCATGGGGACAGGGATAAACAATGAGCAGTTCTTC
CDR3aa: CASSMGTGINNEQFF

j_gene: TRBJ2-1
d_gene: TRBD2
abundance: -
v_gene: TRBV10-3
len: 13
CDR3nt: TGTGCCATCACTAGATTAAGCGGGAGTGAGCAGTTCTTC
CDR3aa: CAITRLSGSEQFF

j_gene: TRBJ2-1
d_gene: TRBD1
abundance: few
v_gene: TRBV5-1
len: 15
CDR3nt: TGCGCCAGCAGCTCCCGGGACAGGGTTTTCAATGAGCAGTTCTTC
CDR3aa: CASSSRDRVFNEQFF

j_gene: TRBJ2-7
d_gene: -
abundance: -
v_gene: TRBV6-5
len: 13
CDR3nt: TGTGCCAGCAGTTACTCGTCCGCCTACGAGCAGTACTTC
CDR3aa: CASSYSSAYEQYF

j_gene: TRBJ1-1
d_gene: -
abundance: -
v_gene: TRBV12-3/TRBV12-4
len: 13
CDR3nt: TGTGCCAGCAGTTTCAACAGTAACACTGAAGCTTTCTTT
CDR3aa: CASSFNSNTEAFF

j_gene: TRBJ2-1
d_gene: -
abundance: -
v_gene: TRBV7-9
len: 14
CDR3nt: TGTGCCAGTACCGGGGAGAGCTCCTACAATGAGCAGTTCTTC
CDR3aa: CASTGESSYNEQFF

j_gene: TRBJ2-3
d_gene: TRBD2
abundance: -
v_gene: TRBV25-1
len: 14
CDR3nt: TGTGCCAGCAGTTCCAGGACTAGTACAGATACGCAGTATTTT
CDR3aa: CASSSRTSTDTQYF

j_gene: TRBJ1-2
d_gene: -
abundance: -
v_gene: TRBV28
len: 14
CDR3nt: TGTGCCAGCAGTTTACGAGGGCGTACCTATGGCTACACCTTC
CDR3aa: CASSLRGRTYGYTF

j_gene: TRBJ2-2
d_gene: -
abundance: -
v_gene: TRBV14
len: 13
CDR3nt: TGTGCCAGCAGCCAAGTCGTGGGCCAGGAGCTGTTTTTT
CDR3aa: CASSQVVGQELFF

j_gene: TRBJ1-1
d_gene: -
abundance: -
v_gene: TRBV2
len: 15
CDR3nt: TGTGCCAGCACCGAGACCCCCTCGGAGGGCACTGAAGCTTTCTTT
CDR3aa: CASTETPSEGTEAFF

j_gene: TRBJ1-5
d_gene: -
abundance: once
v_gene: TRBV27
len: 15
CDR3nt: TGTGCCAGCAGTTTACTTGGGGCAGGCAATCAGCCCCAGCATTTT
CDR3aa: CASSLLGAGNQPQHF

j_gene: TRBJ2-1
d_gene: TRBD2
abundance: -
v_gene: TRBV29-1
len: 15
CDR3nt: TGCAGCGTTGAAAGTCAACTAGCGGGGAGGACTGAGCAGTTCTTC
CDR3aa: CSVESQLAGRTEQFF

j_gene: TRBJ1-4
d_gene: -
abundance: -
v_gene: TRBV4-1
len: 15
CDR3nt: TGCGCCAGCAGCCACCAGACAGCAACTAATGAAAAACTGTTTTTT
CDR3aa: CASSHQTATNEKLFF

j_gene: TRBJ2-1
d_gene: TRBD2
abundance: -
v_gene: TRBV19
len: 15
CDR3nt: TGTGCCAGTAGTATAGCGGGGGGTAACTACAATGAGCAGTTCTTC
CDR3aa: CASSIAGGNYNEQFF